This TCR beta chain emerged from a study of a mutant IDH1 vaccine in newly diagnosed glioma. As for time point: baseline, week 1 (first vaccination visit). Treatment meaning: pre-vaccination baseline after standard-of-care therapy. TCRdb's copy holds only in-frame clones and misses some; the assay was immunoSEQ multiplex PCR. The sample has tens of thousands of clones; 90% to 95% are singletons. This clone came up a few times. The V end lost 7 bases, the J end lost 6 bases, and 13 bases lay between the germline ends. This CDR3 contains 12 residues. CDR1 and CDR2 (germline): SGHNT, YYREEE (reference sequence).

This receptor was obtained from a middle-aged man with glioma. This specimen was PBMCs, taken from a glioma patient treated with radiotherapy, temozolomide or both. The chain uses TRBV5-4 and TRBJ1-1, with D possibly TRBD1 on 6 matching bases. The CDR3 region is CASGGRQAEAFF. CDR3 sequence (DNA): TGTGCCAGCGGGGGCCGGCAGGCTGAAGCTTTCTTT.